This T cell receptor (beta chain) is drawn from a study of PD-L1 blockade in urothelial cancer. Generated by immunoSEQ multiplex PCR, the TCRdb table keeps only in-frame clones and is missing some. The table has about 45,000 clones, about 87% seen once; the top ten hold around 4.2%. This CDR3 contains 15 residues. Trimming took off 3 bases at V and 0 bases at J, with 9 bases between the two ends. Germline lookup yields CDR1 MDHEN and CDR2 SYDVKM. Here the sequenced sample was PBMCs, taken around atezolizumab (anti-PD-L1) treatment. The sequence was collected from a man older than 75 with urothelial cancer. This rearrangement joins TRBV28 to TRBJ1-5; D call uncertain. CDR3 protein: CASSFGPDSNQPQHF. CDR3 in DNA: TGTGCCAGCAGTTTTGGGCCGGATAGCAATCAGCCCCAGCATTTT.